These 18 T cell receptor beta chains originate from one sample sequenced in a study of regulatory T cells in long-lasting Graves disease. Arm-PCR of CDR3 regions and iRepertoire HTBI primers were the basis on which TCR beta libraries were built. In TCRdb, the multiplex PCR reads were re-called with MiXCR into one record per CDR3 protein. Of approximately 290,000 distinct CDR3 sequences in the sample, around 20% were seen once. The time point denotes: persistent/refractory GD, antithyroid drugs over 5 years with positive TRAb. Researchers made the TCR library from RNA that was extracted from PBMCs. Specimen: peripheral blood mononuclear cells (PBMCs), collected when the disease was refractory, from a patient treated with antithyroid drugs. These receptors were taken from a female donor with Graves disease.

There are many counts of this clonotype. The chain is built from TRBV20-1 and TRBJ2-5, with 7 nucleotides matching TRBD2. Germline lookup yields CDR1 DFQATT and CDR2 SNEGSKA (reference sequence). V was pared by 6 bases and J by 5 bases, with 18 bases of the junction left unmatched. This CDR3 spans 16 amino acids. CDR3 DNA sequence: TGCAGTGCCGGAGTGACTCTAGCGGCCCCATCGGAGACCCAGTACTTC. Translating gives CSAGVTLAAPSETQYF.

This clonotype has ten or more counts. This chain's CDR3 is CASSQVVGDTEAFF. DNA for the CDR3: TGTGCCAGCAGCCAAGTCGTAGGGGACACTGAAGCTTTCTTT. The chain is built from TRBV3-1 and TRBJ1-1, with D possibly TRBD1 on 5 matching bases. With 1 base removed from V and 3 bases from J, the gap between germline ends came to 9 bases. The CDR3 length is 14 residues. Germline V lookup: CDR1 LGHDT, CDR2 YNNKEL (reference sequence).

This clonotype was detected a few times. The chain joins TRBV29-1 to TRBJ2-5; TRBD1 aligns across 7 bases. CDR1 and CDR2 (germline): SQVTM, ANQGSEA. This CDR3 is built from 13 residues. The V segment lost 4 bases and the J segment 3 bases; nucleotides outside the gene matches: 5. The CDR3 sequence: CSVVGQGEETQYF. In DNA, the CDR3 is TGCAGCGTTGTTGGCCAGGGGGAAGAGACCCAGTACTTC.

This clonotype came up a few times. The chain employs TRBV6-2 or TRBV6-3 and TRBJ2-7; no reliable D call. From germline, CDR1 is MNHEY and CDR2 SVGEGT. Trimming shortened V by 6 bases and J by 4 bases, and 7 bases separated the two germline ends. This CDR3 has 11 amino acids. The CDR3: CASSPKYEQYF. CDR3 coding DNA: TGTGCCAGCAGCCCCAAGTACGAGCAGTACTTC.

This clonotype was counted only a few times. The CDR3 nucleotides read TGTGCCAGCTCACTGGAGTTTGACGGGGAGCTGTTTTTT. Translation: CASSLEFDGELFF. V gene TRBV18 combines with J gene TRBJ2-2; D uncertain. From germline, CDR1 is KGHSH and CDR2 LQKENI. V lost 4 bases and J lost 7, with 10 bases in between. The CDR3 loop spans 13 amino acids.

DNA of the CDR3: TGTGCCAGCAATCCGTTCCGAGGGGATGAAAAACTGTTTTTT. Its protein is CASNPFRGDEKLFF. The genes are TRBV6-1 and TRBJ1-4, with D maybe TRBD1 (5 bases). This CDR3 comprises 14 residues. The germline V and J ends were trimmed by 7 bases and 6 bases, with 15 bases remaining between them. In germline, CDR1 is MNHNS, CDR2 SASEGT.

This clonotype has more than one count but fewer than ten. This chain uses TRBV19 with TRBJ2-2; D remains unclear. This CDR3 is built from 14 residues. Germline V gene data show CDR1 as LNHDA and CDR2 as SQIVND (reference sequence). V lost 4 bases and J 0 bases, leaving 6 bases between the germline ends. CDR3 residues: CASSSTTNTGELFF. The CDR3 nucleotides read TGTGCCAGTAGTAGCACCACGAACACCGGGGAGCTGTTTTTT.

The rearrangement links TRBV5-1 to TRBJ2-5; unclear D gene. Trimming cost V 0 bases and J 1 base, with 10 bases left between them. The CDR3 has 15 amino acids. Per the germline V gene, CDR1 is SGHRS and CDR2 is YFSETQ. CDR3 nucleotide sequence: TGCGCCAGCAGCTTGGGAGACACCTTCCAAGAGACCCAGTACTTC. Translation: CASSLGDTFQETQYF.

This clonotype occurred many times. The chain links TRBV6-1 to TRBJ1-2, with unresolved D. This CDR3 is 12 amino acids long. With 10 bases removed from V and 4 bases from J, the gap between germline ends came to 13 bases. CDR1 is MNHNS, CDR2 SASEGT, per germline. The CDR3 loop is CANKTDLYGYTF. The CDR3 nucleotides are TGTGCCAACAAAACAGACCTCTATGGCTACACCTTC.

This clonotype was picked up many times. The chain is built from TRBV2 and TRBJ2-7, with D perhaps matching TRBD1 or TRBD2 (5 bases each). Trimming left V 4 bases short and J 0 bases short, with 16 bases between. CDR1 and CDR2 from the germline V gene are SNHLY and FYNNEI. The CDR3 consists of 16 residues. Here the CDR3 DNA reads TGTGCCAGCAGTGTGAGCGGACAAGCGAGCTCCTACGAGCAGTACTTC. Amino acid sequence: CASSVSGQASSYEQYF.

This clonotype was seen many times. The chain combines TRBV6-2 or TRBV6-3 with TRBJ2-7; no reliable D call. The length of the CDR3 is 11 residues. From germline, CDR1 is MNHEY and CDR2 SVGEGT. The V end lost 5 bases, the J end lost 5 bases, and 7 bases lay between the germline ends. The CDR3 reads CASSESDEQYF. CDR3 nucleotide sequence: TGTGCCAGCAGTGAATCCGACGAGCAGTACTTC.

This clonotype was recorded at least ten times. CDR3 loop: CASSRRERESQETQYF. The CDR3 DNA is TGTGCCAGCAGCCGGCGGGAGCGGGAGAGCCAAGAGACCCAGTACTTC. The V and J genes are TRBV3-1 and TRBJ2-5; 8 bases agree with TRBD2. Germline assignment: CDR1 LGHDT and CDR2 YNNKEL (reference sequence). Germline trimming cut 4 bases from V and 1 base from J; bases unmatched to any gene: 8. The CDR3 has 16 amino acids.

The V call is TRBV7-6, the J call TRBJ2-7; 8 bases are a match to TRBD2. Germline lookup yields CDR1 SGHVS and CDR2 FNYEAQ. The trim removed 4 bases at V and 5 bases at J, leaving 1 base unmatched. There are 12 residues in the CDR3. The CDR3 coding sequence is TGTGCCAGCAGCTCCGGGAGGGACGAGCAGTACTTC. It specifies CASSSGRDEQYF.

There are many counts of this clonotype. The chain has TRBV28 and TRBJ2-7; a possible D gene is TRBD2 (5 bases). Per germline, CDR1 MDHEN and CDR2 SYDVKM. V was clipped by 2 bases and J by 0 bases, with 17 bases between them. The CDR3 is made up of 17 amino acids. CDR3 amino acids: CASSLRETRFFSYEQYF. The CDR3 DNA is TGTGCCAGCAGTTTAAGGGAGACACGCTTCTTCTCCTACGAGCAGTACTTC.

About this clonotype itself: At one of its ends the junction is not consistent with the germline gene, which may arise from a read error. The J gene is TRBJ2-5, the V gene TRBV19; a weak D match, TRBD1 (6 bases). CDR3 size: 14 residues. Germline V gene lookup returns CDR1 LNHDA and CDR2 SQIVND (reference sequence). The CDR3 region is CAGSTGHQSETQYF. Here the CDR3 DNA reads TGTGCCGGTAGTACGGGACATCAGTCAGAGACCCAGTACTTC.

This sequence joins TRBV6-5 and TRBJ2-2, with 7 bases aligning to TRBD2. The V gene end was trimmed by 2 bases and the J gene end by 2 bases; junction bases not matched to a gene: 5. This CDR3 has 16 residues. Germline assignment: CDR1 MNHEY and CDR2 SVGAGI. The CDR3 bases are TGTGCCAGCAGTTACGGGGGACTAAAAAACACCGGGGAGCTGTTTTTT. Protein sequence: CASSYGGLKNTGELFF.

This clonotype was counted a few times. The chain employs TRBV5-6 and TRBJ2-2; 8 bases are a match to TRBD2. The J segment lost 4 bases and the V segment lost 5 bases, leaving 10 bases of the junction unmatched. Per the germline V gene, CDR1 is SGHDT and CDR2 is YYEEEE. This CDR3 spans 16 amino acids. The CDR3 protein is CASRPTSEGSTGELFF. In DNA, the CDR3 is TGTGCCAGCAGACCGACTAGCGAGGGCAGCACCGGGGAGCTGTTTTTT. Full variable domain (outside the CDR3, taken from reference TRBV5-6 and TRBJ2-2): DAGVTQSPTHLIKTRGQQVTLRCSPKSGHDTVSWYQQALGQGPQFIFQYYEEEERQRGNFPDRFSGHQFPNYSSELNVNALLLGDSALYLCASRPTSEGSTGELFFGEGSRLTVL.

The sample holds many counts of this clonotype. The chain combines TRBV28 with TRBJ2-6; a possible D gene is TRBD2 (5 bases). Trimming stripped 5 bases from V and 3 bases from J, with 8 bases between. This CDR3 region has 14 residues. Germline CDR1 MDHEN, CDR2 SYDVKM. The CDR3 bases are TGTGCCAGCAGTAGGACTTTTGGGGCCAACGTCCTGACTTTC. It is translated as CASSRTFGANVLTF.